These 31 T cell receptor beta chains were sequenced from one sample in a study of graft-versus-host responses after intestinal transplantation. Antigen specificity for these receptors is unknown. Here immunoSEQ multiplex PCR was the method, and the copy in TCRdb shows in-frame clones only, minus some. The sample has some 90,000 clones, 85% to 95% seen once. The sample here was unstimulated CD8+ T cells sorted from spleen or lymph node cells, taken before transplant. The receptors stem from a human donor who was the organ donor for an intestinal transplant.

V is TRBV5-5 and J is TRBJ2-7; perhaps TRBD1 as D (5 bases). Germline CDR1 and CDR2: SGHKS and YYEKEE (reference sequence). This CDR3 is 15 amino acids long. Trimming stripped 1 base from V and 1 base from J, with 12 bases between. The CDR3 sequence: CASSLWPGNSYEQYF. CDR3 nucleotide sequence: TGTGCCAGCAGCTTGTGGCCAGGGAATTCCTACGAGCAGTACTTC.

The V and J genes are TRBV4-1 and TRBJ2-1; D might be TRBD1 (6 bases). The CDR3 spans 13 residues. The V end was cut by 3 bases, the J end by 5 bases, with 8 bases between. From germline, CDR1 is MGHRA and CDR2 YSYEKL. The CDR3 loop reads CASSHSGDNEQFF. The CDR3 DNA reads as TGCGCCAGCAGCCATTCAGGGGACAATGAGCAGTTCTTC.

Here the CDR3 DNA reads TGTGCCAGCAGCCTCATCGGGGACAGGGAAGGCTACACCTTC. Its translation is CASSLIGDREGYTF. The gene calls are TRBV7-8 and TRBJ1-2; 9 bases align to TRBD1. Trimming at V came to 5 bases and at J to 8 bases, leaving 9 bases not matched to a gene. Per germline, CDR1 SGHVS and CDR2 FQNEAQ. The CDR3 runs 14 residues.

The genes are TRBV6-5 and TRBJ1-5, with 9 bases lining up with TRBD1. The germline V gene has CDR1 MNHEY and CDR2 SVGAGI. This CDR3 is 14 amino acids long. The ends lost 6 bases at V and 2 bases at J; junction bases unmatched: 2. The chain's CDR3 is CASSRQGGNQPQHF. CDR3 sequence (DNA): TGTGCCAGCAGCCGACAGGGGGGCAATCAGCCCCAGCATTTT.

The rearrangement uses TRBV7-9 and TRBJ1-2; 7 bases are shared with TRBD1. Germline CDR1 is SEHNR and CDR2 is FQNEAQ (reference sequence). The CDR3 length is 15 residues. V dropped 3 bases and J dropped 6; count of bases not matched to a gene: 10. The CDR3 reads CASSLGTVWINGYTF. As DNA, the CDR3 is TGTGCCAGCAGCTTGGGGACAGTTTGGATCAATGGCTACACCTTC.

This clone was recorded only once. The CDR3 DNA reads as TGCAGCGTTTGGACTAGCGAAAGCTCCTACAATGAGCAGTTCTTC. It translates to CSVWTSESSYNEQFF. This chain links TRBV29-1 with TRBJ2-1, with TRBD2 matching 9 bases. CDR3 length equals 15 residues. V was clipped by 5 bases and J by 0 bases; unmatched bases: 5. From germline, CDR1 is SQVTM and CDR2 ANQGSEA.

This clone was observed a few times. The V gene is TRBV19, the J gene TRBJ1-3, with D possibly TRBD1 on 5 matching bases. Trimming removed 4 bases from V and 0 bases from J, with 10 bases in between. The CDR3 extends over 15 amino acids. Germline CDR1 is LNHDA and CDR2 is SQIVND (reference sequence). CDR3 sequence reads: CASSSGASSGNTIYF. Written as DNA, the CDR3 is TGTGCCAGTAGTAGTGGGGCGTCCTCTGGAAACACCATATATTTT.

The rearrangement links TRBV6-6 to TRBJ2-5, with D tentatively TRBD2 (7 bases). Germline V lookup: CDR1 MNHNY, CDR2 SVGAGI (reference sequence). This CDR3 comprises 14 residues. With 7 bases removed from V and 5 bases from J, the gap between germline ends came to 17 bases. CDR3 DNA sequence: TGTGCCAGCAAAAAAAGGGGGGGTGGGGAGACCCAGTACTTC. It specifies CASKKRGGGETQYF.

J is TRBJ2-1 and V is TRBV29-1, with D possibly matching TRBD2 (5 bases). The CDR3 is 13 residues long. Germline CDR1 and CDR2: SQVTM and ANQGSEA. Trimming removed 6 bases from V and 0 bases from J, with 9 bases in between. The CDR3 DNA follows: TGCAGCGTCCCCGGGGACTCCTACAATGAGCAGTTCTTC. Amino acid sequence: CSVPGDSYNEQFF.

This sequence joins TRBV9 and TRBJ1-3, with D unresolved. The CDR3 has 16 amino acids. With 4 bases removed from V and 4 bases from J, the gap between germline ends came to 18 bases. CDR1 and CDR2 (germline): SGDLS, YYNGEE. The CDR3 sequence: CASSPLKELEGNTIYF. CDR3 bases: TGTGCCAGCAGCCCCCTTAAGGAATTGGAGGGAAACACCATATATTTT.

This chain uses TRBV13 with TRBJ1-2, with 7 nucleotides matching TRBD1. There are 16 residues in the CDR3. Germline V gene lookup returns CDR1 PRHDT and CDR2 FYEKMQ (reference sequence). V was pared by 0 bases and J by 2 bases, with 6 bases of the junction left unmatched. The CDR3 DNA is TGTGCCAGCAGCTTAGGAGGCAGGGGGGACAACTATGGCTACACCTTC. It translates to CASSLGGRGDNYGYTF.

This clone was seen more than once but under ten times. This chain links TRBV28 with TRBJ2-7; no clear D gene. Germline assignment: CDR1 MDHEN and CDR2 SYDVKM. CDR3 length: 11 amino acids. V lost 5 bases and J lost 1, with 3 bases in between. The CDR3 nucleotides are TGTGCCAGCAGTACTTCCTACGAGCAGTACTTC. The encoded protein is CASSTSYEQYF.

This chain joins TRBV5-6 and TRBJ2-1; 9 nucleotides agree with TRBD1. Germline V gene data show CDR1 as SGHDT and CDR2 as YYEEEE. The CDR3 is 15 residues long. Unmatched junction bases numbered 6, after V lost 4 bases and J lost 4 bases. The CDR3 here is CASSDGTGTYNEQFF. CDR3 bases: TGTGCCAGCAGCGATGGGACAGGGACGTACAATGAGCAGTTCTTC.

The rearrangement links TRBV4-1 to TRBJ1-2; 8 bases map to TRBD1. CDR1 and CDR2 from the germline V gene are MGHRA and YSYEKL. V lost 1 base to trimming and J lost 4 bases; unmatched junction nucleotides: 8. The CDR3 is 16 residues long. CDR3 region: CASSQGAGGNGYGYTF. The DNA for the CDR3 is TGCGCCAGCAGCCAAGGGGCAGGGGGCAACGGCTATGGCTACACCTTC.

This chain uses TRBV4-1 with TRBJ2-7; tentatively, D is TRBD2 (6 bases). CDR1 is MGHRA and CDR2 is YSYEKL in the germline V gene. Trimming left V 4 bases short and J 2 bases short, with 15 bases between. CDR3 length: 15 residues. CDR3 region: CASSRWDSPTYEQYF. The CDR3 DNA is TGCGCCAGCAGCCGTTGGGACTCGCCTACCTACGAGCAGTACTTC.

The chain carries TRBV7-8 and TRBJ1-1; possibly TRBD1 for D (6 bases). Trimming took off 1 base at V and 7 bases at J, with 19 bases between the two ends. The CDR3 covers 16 residues. Germline-derived CDR1 and CDR2 are SGHVS and FQNEAQ. This chain's CDR3 is CASSLVRVGALNEAFF. CDR3 bases: TGTGCCAGCAGCTTAGTGAGGGTGGGGGCACTGAATGAAGCTTTCTTT. Full variable domain (missing parts from reference TRBV7-8 and TRBJ1-1): GAGVSQSPRYKVAKRGQDVALRCDPISGHVSLFWYQQALGQGPEFLTYFQNEAQLDKSGLPSDRFFAERPEGSVSTLKIQRTQQEDSAVYLCASSLVRVGALNEAFFGQGTRLTVV.

The chain combines TRBV27 with TRBJ1-4; the match to TRBD1 covers 8 bases. Germline lookup yields CDR1 MNHEY and CDR2 SMNVEV (reference sequence). With V trimmed by 9 bases and J by 2 bases, 5 bases remained unmatched. The CDR3 extends over 14 amino acids. CDR3 protein: CASKQGGTNEKLFF. CDR3 nucleotide sequence: TGTGCCAGTAAACAGGGGGGGACTAATGAAAAACTGTTTTTT.

The gene calls are TRBV30 and TRBJ1-4; no clear D. The CDR3 has 13 residues. Germline loops: CDR1 GTSNPN, CDR2 SVGIG (reference sequence). The V gene lost 5 bases and the J gene lost 4 bases, with 11 bases spanning the gap. The CDR3 spells CAWDVGVNEKLFF. The CDR3 DNA is TGTGCCTGGGACGTGGGAGTTAATGAAAAACTGTTTTTT.

A single count supports this clone. V usage is TRBV7-6 and J usage is TRBJ2-1; 7 positions agree with TRBD1. The length of the CDR3 is 14 residues. V lost 3 bases to trimming and J lost 5 bases; unmatched junction nucleotides: 4. CDR1 is SGHVS and CDR2 is FNYEAQ in the germline V gene. CDR3 DNA sequence: TGTGCCAGCAGCTTCCGGGACAGTAACAATGAGCAGTTCTTC. As protein: CASSFRDSNNEQFF.

In this sample, this clone turned up a few times. The CDR3 sequence is CASRRGNTGELFF. In DNA form, the CDR3 reads TGTGCCTCCAGGAGGGGGAACACCGGGGAGCTGTTTTTT. This chain joins TRBV6-6 and TRBJ2-2; a possible D gene is TRBD2 (6 bases). The germline V and J ends were trimmed by 11 bases and 1 base, with 11 bases remaining between them. The CDR3 loop spans 13 amino acids. Germline V gene data show CDR1 as MNHNY and CDR2 as SVGAGI (reference sequence).

The V gene is TRBV4-1, the J gene TRBJ1-1, with 9 bases lining up with TRBD1. The CDR3 has 15 amino acids. Germline CDR1 reads MGHRA; CDR2 reads YSYEKL. V lost 4 bases and J lost 1; bases outside the gene matches: 4. The CDR3 sequence: CASSRLGQGNTEAFF. The CDR3 DNA is TGCGCCAGCAGCCGTCTGGGACAGGGGAACACTGAAGCTTTCTTT.

The V gene is TRBV5-4, the J gene TRBJ1-2; D ambiguous. The CDR3 is made up of 14 amino acids. Germline V gene lookup returns CDR1 SGHNT and CDR2 YYREEE (reference sequence). V lost 4 bases and J lost 4, with 14 bases in between. The CDR3 DNA is TGTGCCAGCAGCCCGGATAGCTCTTCCTATGGCTACACCTTC. This gives the protein CASSPDSSSYGYTF. Supplemented by reference TRBV5-4 and TRBJ1-2, the full variable domain reads ETGVTQSPTHLIKTRGQQVTLRCSSQSGHNTVSWYQQALGQGPQFIFQYYREEENGRGNFPPRFSGLQFPNYSSELNVNALELDDSALYLCASSPDSSSYGYTFGSGTRLTVV.

The gene calls are TRBV7-9 and TRBJ2-7; TRBD2 matches at 8 bases. The germline V gene encodes CDR1 SEHNR and CDR2 FQNEAQ (reference sequence). The CDR3 extends over 15 amino acids. After removal of 5 bases from V and 5 bases from J, the junction contained 11 bases not matched to a gene. The CDR3 loop is CASSRTGLGEHEQYF. DNA of the CDR3: TGTGCCAGCAGCCGGACGGGACTAGGTGAGCACGAGCAGTACTTC.

The chain employs TRBV9 and TRBJ2-1, with D possibly matching TRBD2 (5 bases). Trimming took 6 bases from V and 7 from J, leaving 20 bases between them. The CDR3 runs to 15 residues. The germline CDR1 and CDR2 sequences are SGDLS and YYNGEE. For the CDR3, the DNA is TGTGCCAGCACGCGAGCGGACCACGGAGGAAATGAGCAGTTCTTC. This sequence encodes CASTRADHGGNEQFF. Full variable domain (rest looked up from reference TRBV9 and TRBJ2-1): DSGVTQTPKHLITATGQRVTLRCSPRSGDLSVYWYQQSLDQGLQFLIQYYNGEERAKGNILERFSAQQFPDLHSELNLSSLELGDSALYFCASTRADHGGNEQFFGPGTRLTVL.

The chain couples TRBV9 to TRBJ2-1, with TRBD1 identical over 7 bases. This CDR3 comprises 15 residues. The trim removed 0 bases at V and 2 bases at J, leaving 2 bases unmatched. Germline-derived CDR1 and CDR2 are SGDLS and YYNGEE. The CDR3 region has the DNA TGTGCCAGCAGCGTAGATCAGGGGGCCTACAATGAGCAGTTCTTC. It translates to CASSVDQGAYNEQFF.

This clone has just one count. The V and J genes are TRBV7-2 and TRBJ2-4, with a possible D match to TRBD1 (7 bases). The V gene's germline CDR1 is SGHTA and CDR2 FQGNSA. CDR3 length: 14 residues. V lost 0 bases and J lost 5, with 8 bases in between. This CDR3 reads CASSLARGENIQYF. The DNA for the CDR3 is TGTGCCAGCAGCTTAGCCAGGGGGGAAAACATTCAGTACTTC.

This clone was seen only once. The chain joins TRBV4-3 to TRBJ1-6; 8 bases agree with TRBD1. Germline trimming cut 1 base from V and 8 bases from J; bases unmatched to any gene: 4. CDR1 and CDR2 from the germline V gene are LGHNA and YSLEER. CDR3 length: 15 amino acids. CDR3 DNA: TGCGCCAGCAGCCAAGTCGCGACAGGGGATTCACCCCTCCACTTT. This translates into CASSQVATGDSPLHF.

CDR3 amino acids: CASGLWQGAYEQFF. Here the CDR3 DNA reads TGTGCTAGTGGTTTGTGGCAGGGGGCGTATGAGCAGTTCTTC. This chain connects TRBV12-5 to TRBJ2-1; 8 nucleotides match TRBD1. This CDR3 contains 14 residues. The germline gives CDR1 LGHNT, CDR2 FRNRAP. V lost 2 bases to trimming and J lost 8 bases; unmatched junction nucleotides: 5. The variable domain in full, completed from reference TRBV12-5 and TRBJ2-1, reads DARVTQTPRHKVTEMGQEVTMRCQPILGHNTVFWYRQTMMQGLELLAYFRNRAPLDDSGMPKDRFSAEMPDATLATLKIQPSEPRDSAVYFCASGLWQGAYEQFFGPGTRLTVL.

V is TRBV5-6 and J is TRBJ2-3; a possible D gene is TRBD1 (6 bases). The V end was cut by 4 bases, the J end by 11 bases, with 11 bases between. Germline V gene sequence: CDR1 SGHDT, CDR2 YYEEEE. The CDR3 is 11 residues long. This CDR3 is CASSGGGEQYF. CDR3 bases: TGTGCCAGCAGCGGGGGCGGTGAGCAGTATTTT.

V gene TRBV14 combines with J gene TRBJ1-1, with 7 bases that match TRBD1. The CDR3 contains 15 residues. V gave up 1 base and J gave up 7 bases; unmatched junction bases: 9. In germline, CDR1 is SGHDN, CDR2 FVKESK. Here the CDR3 DNA reads TGTGCCAGCAGCCAAGGGGGCAAGAACAGGGGTGAAGCTTTCTTT. Protein product: CASSQGGKNRGEAFF. Using reference TRBV14 and TRBJ1-1 for the parts outside the CDR3, the full variable domain is EAGVTQFPSHSVIEKGQTVTLRCDPISGHDNLYWYRRVMGKEIKFLLHFVKESKQDESGMPNNRFLAERTGGTYSTLKVQPAELEDSGVYFCASSQGGKNRGEAFFGQGTRLTVV.

The chain joins TRBV27 to TRBJ1-2, with a possible D match to TRBD1 (6 bases). The CDR3 is 14 residues long. The germline V gene has CDR1 MNHEY and CDR2 SMNVEV (reference sequence). Trimming stripped 6 bases from V and 3 bases from J, with 14 bases between. The CDR3 sequence: CASSPETGHYGYTF. The CDR3 nucleotides read TGTGCCAGCAGCCCCGAGACAGGACACTATGGCTACACCTTC.